This entry is about one T cell receptor (beta chain). The target antigen is unknown. The source of the sample is a study of regulatory T cells in long-lasting Graves disease. About the study: Recently diagnosed Graves' patients had received antithyroid drugs for under 3 months.

HTBI primers from iRepertoire and Arm-PCR of CDR3 regions yielded the TCR beta libraries. TCRdb recomputed calls from the multiplex PCR reads with MiXCR, one row per CDR3 protein. The sample has 350,000 to 400,000 distinct CDR3 sequences; less than 20% are singletons. Whole-study findings and limits: Thyroid tissue went unexamined; only peripheral blood was analyzed. Reduced TCR diversity was observed in persistent Graves' patients versus newly diagnosed patients.

Time point: newly diagnosed GD, antithyroid drugs for less than 3 months. RNA extracted from PBMCs served as the sequencing template. The TCR comes from a female donor with Graves disease. The sequences come from peripheral blood mononuclear cells (PBMCs), collected at new diagnosis, from a patient treated with antithyroid drugs.

CDR3 loop: CSASPRDGSSGANVLTF. CDR3 nucleotide sequence: TGCAGTGCTTCCCCCCGGGACGGAAGCTCTGGGGCCAACGTCCTGACTTTC. V is TRBV20-1 and J is TRBJ2-6; D tentatively reads TRBD1 or TRBD2 (5 bases each). CDR3 length equals 17 residues. Trimming cost V 5 bases and J 0 bases, with 17 bases left between them. Germline assignment: CDR1 DFQATT and CDR2 SNEGSKA (reference sequence).